Described below is a single T cell receptor (beta chain) sequence and its context. Its antigen is not identified. The sample belongs to a study of beta chain features in type 1 diabetes. Study conclusions and caveats: More deletions and fewer insertions at VDJ junctions were seen in type 1 diabetes patients.

V gave up 4 bases and J gave up 0 bases, with 10 bases separating them. This CDR3 comprises 14 residues. Germline V gene sequence: CDR1 SEHNR, CDR2 FQNEAQ (reference sequence). Expressed TCRB transcripts were sequenced because the entire RNA isolate underwent reverse transcription. Sequencing used immunoSEQ multiplex PCR; TCRdb keeps in-frame clones, though not all of them. Here the sample spans around 450,000 clones, around 10% being singletons. Sequencing was done on a sample of naive CD4+ T cells from blood. The chain employs TRBV7-9 and TRBJ2-7, with D possibly matching TRBD1 (6 bases). This clonotype was obtained from a woman younger than 30 in good health. The chain's CDR3 is CASSSRTASYEQYF. The CDR3 bases are TGTGCCAGCAGCTCAAGGACAGCCTCCTACGAGCAGTACTTC.